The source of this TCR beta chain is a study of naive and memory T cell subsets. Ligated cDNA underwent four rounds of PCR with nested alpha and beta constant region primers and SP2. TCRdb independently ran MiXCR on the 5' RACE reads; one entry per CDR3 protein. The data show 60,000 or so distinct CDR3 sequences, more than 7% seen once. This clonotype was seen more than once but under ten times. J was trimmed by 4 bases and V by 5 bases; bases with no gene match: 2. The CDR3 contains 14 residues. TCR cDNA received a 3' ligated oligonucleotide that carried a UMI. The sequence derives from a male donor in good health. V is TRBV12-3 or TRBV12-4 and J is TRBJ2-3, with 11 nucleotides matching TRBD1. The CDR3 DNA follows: TGTGCCAGCAGTCGGACAGGGGGCTCAGATACGCAGTATTTT. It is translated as CASSRTGGSDTQYF.